This TCR beta chain was observed in a study of blood T cell repertoires in COVID-19. Study background: The study drew acute and convalescent COVID-19 samples from the United States, Italy and Spain.

How the authors handled the data: The assay estimated nucleated cells by amplifying reference gene primers. The repertoire was sequenced with immunoSEQ multiplex PCR; TCRdb's copy has only in-frame clones and lacks some. Clonal size and the V and J genes are those of that table, whereas D and trimming came from the DNA. The table has some 42,000 clones, around 91% seen once. The CDR3 contains 16 residues. Deletions cut 6 bases from V and 4 bases from J, with 18 bases between. The germline V gene has CDR1 SNHLY and CDR2 FYNNEI. Sequencing used peripheral blood. This chain joins TRBV2 and TRBJ1-4, with a possible D match to TRBD1 (6 bases). This receptor was obtained from a middle-aged man with active COVID-19. This chain's CDR3 is CASRTDRQLINEKLFF. The CDR3 coding sequence is TGTGCCAGCAGGACCGACAGGCAACTAATTAATGAAAAACTGTTTTTT.